These 19 T cell receptor beta chains originate from one sample sequenced in a study of T-cell memory formation after mild COVID-19. TCRdb re-analysed the 5' RACE reads in MiXCR, keeping a single row per CDR3 protein. The table lists roughly 500,000 distinct CDR3 sequences, roughly 22% of them singletons. The sample taken for sequencing was PBMCs or a T cell subset sorted from them (not recorded which). Receptor source: an adult woman who had mild COVID-19 (a few samples of this study predate the infection). Cell type and time point are not known.

V gene TRBV24-1 combines with J gene TRBJ2-5; 9 bases match TRBD1. The V gene's germline CDR1 is KGHDR and CDR2 SFDVKD. The CDR3 contains 15 residues. V dropped 5 bases and J dropped 4; count of bases not matched to a gene: 7. The CDR3 loop is CATSAHRGLGETQYF. CDR3 nucleotide sequence: TGTGCCACCAGTGCCCACAGGGGGCTAGGAGAGACCCAGTACTTC.

This clonotype was detected only a few times. The gene calls are TRBV7-3 and TRBJ1-1, with D tentatively TRBD1 (6 bases). The CDR3 contains 14 residues. Between the trimmed V and J ends, which lost 5 bases and 0 bases, there was a span of 10 bases. In germline, CDR1 is SGHTA, CDR2 FQGTGA. In nucleotides, the CDR3 is TGTGCCAGCAGCCAGGACAGCCTGAACACTGAAGCTTTCTTT. It yields the protein CASSQDSLNTEAFF.

This clonotype was picked up a small number of times. The chain uses TRBV18 and TRBJ1-2; D might be TRBD1 (5 bases). With 3 bases removed from V and 6 bases from J, the gap between germline ends came to 14 bases. Germline CDR1 and CDR2: KGHSH and LQKENI. The CDR3 sequence is 14 residues long. The CDR3, as DNA: TGTGCCAGCTCACCTCGACAGATCACTGATGGCTACACCTTC. It is translated as CASSPRQITDGYTF.

The chain recombines TRBV5-1 with TRBJ1-6; D is unclear. V lost 4 bases to trimming and J lost 5 bases, with 13 bases between them. The CDR3 is 15 amino acids. Germline loops: CDR1 SGHRS, CDR2 YFSETQ. CDR3 in amino acids: CASSTGTGDNSPLHF. Here the CDR3 DNA reads TGCGCCAGCAGCACGGGCACCGGGGATAATTCACCCCTCCACTTT.

The V gene is TRBV10-3, the J gene TRBJ2-7; 7 bases agree with TRBD2. After removal of 10 bases from V and 2 bases from J, the junction contained 11 bases not matched to a gene. The CDR3 totals 14 residues. Looked up from germline, CDR1 is ENHRY and CDR2 is SYGVKD. The DNA for the CDR3 is TGTGCCACCGCGACTAGCAGACCCCCCTACGAGCAGTACTTC. Translated: CATATSRPPYEQYF.

V and J are TRBV4-1 and TRBJ1-6; D is perhaps TRBD1 (6 bases). The germline V and J ends were trimmed by 7 bases and 5 bases, with 18 bases remaining between them. Germline loops: CDR1 MGHRA, CDR2 YSYEKL. The CDR3 runs to 16 residues. CDR3 amino acids: CASNHVTGTDNSPLHF. CDR3 sequence (DNA): TGCGCCAGCAACCATGTCACAGGGACCGATAATTCACCCCTCCACTTT.

This clonotype was picked up a small number of times. The chain has TRBV12-3 or TRBV12-4 and TRBJ2-2; 14 nucleotides agree with TRBD2. This CDR3 is 17 amino acids long. Unmatched junction bases numbered 9, after V lost 5 bases and J lost 7 bases. The DNA of the CDR3 is TGTGCCAGCAGTGCCCCGGGACTAGCGGGGGTCATCGGGGAGCTGTTTTTT. Encoded protein: CASSAPGLAGVIGELFF.

This clonotype was picked up a small number of times. V and J are TRBV5-1 and TRBJ2-1; tentative D call: TRBD2 (5 bases). The CDR3 totals 13 residues. Germline V CDR1 and CDR2: SGHRS, YFSETQ. The V gene lost 6 bases and the J gene lost 8 bases, with 15 bases spanning the gap. The DNA of the CDR3 is TGCGCCAGCACCCGCTTGGAGGTGGATGAGCAGTTCTTC. Its protein product is CASTRLEVDEQFF.

Only a few counts were recorded for this clonotype. The CDR3 DNA follows: TGCGCCAGCAGCCGAGAGATGAACACTGAAGCTTTCTTT. Amino acid sequence: CASSREMNTEAFF. This sequence joins TRBV5-1 and TRBJ1-1; D gene uncertain. Between the trimmed V and J ends, which lost 4 bases and 0 bases, there was a span of 7 bases. This CDR3 has 13 amino acids. Germline V gene sequence: CDR1 SGHRS, CDR2 YFSETQ.

This clonotype was counted between two and nine times. The CDR3 loop is CASSASGATEEQYF. The CDR3 nucleotides are TGTGCCAGCAGCGCTTCTGGGGCGACAGAAGAGCAGTACTTC. The rearrangement uses TRBV7-9 and TRBJ2-7; D is possibly TRBD1 (5 bases). The CDR3 is 14 residues long. V shed 5 bases and J shed 7 bases, with 18 bases lying between them. Germline values: CDR1 SEHNR, CDR2 FQNEAQ (reference sequence). The full variable domain, in which reference TRBV7-9 and TRBJ2-7 provide the parts outside the CDR3, is DTGVSQNPRHKITKRGQNVTFRCDPISEHNRLYWYRQTLGQGPEFLTYFQNEAQLEKSRLLSDRFSAERPKGSFSTLEIQRTEQGDSAMYLCASSASGATEEQYFGPGTRLTVT.

J is TRBJ2-7 and V is TRBV13; D unresolved. The CDR3 is made up of 13 amino acids. Trimming removed 3 bases at V and 1 base at J, with 7 bases between. The germline gives CDR1 PRHDT, CDR2 FYEKMQ (reference sequence). The CDR3 bases are TGTGCCAGCAGCTTTACGACATCCTACGAGCAGTACTTC. Protein sequence: CASSFTTSYEQYF.

This clonotype showed up just a few times. The chain carries TRBV7-9 and TRBJ1-3; D unclear. The V gene's germline CDR1 is SEHNR and CDR2 FQNEAQ (reference sequence). Trimming removed 3 bases from V and 4 bases from J, with 16 bases in between. This CDR3 is 16 amino acids long. The CDR3 here is CASSFTRRAAGNTIYF. DNA of the CDR3: TGTGCCAGCAGCTTTACCAGGAGGGCCGCCGGAAACACCATATATTTT.

The chain uses TRBV5-1 and TRBJ2-3; TRBD2 matches at 15 bases. The CDR3 runs to 16 residues. Germline V lookup: CDR1 SGHRS, CDR2 YFSETQ. The V segment lost 4 bases and the J segment 3 bases; nucleotides outside the gene matches: 3. CDR3 sequence: CASSTGTSGRTDTQYF. In DNA form, the CDR3 reads TGCGCCAGCAGCACAGGGACTAGCGGGAGGACAGATACGCAGTATTTT.

V and J are TRBV7-9 and TRBJ2-3, with 11 bases fitting TRBD1. With 1 base clipped from V and 4 bases from J, the junction kept 7 bases outside the gene matches. CDR3 size: 17 residues. Germline CDR1 reads SEHNR; CDR2 reads FQNEAQ (reference sequence). CDR3 region: CASSLGAGTGGADTQYF. In DNA form, the CDR3 reads TGTGCCAGCAGCTTAGGGGCTGGGACAGGGGGAGCAGATACGCAGTATTTT.

The rearrangement links TRBV6-2 or TRBV6-3 to TRBJ2-1, with 12 nucleotides matching TRBD2. Trimming removed 5 bases from V and 0 bases from J; junction bases left unmatched: 2. The CDR3 spans 16 residues. Per the germline V gene, CDR1 is MNHEY and CDR2 is SVGEGT. The CDR3 coding sequence is TGTGCCAGCAGTAGGACTAGCGGGATCTCCTACAATGAGCAGTTCTTC. Translated: CASSRTSGISYNEQFF.

A few counts support this clonotype. The chain employs TRBV20-1 and TRBJ2-1; no clear D. The germline CDR1 and CDR2 sequences are DFQATT and SNEGSKA (reference sequence). Between the trimmed V and J ends, which lost 6 bases and 4 bases, there was a span of 16 bases. CDR3 length: 14 amino acids. The CDR3 sequence: CSATSVTSYNEQFF. The CDR3 nucleotides are TGCAGTGCCACCTCGGTCACCTCTTACAATGAGCAGTTCTTC.

This clonotype was seen a few times. The V and J genes are TRBV5-4 and TRBJ2-3; no clear D. This CDR3 has 15 amino acids. Trimming pared 3 bases from V and 0 bases from J, leaving 11 bases between. Germline lookup yields CDR1 SGHNT and CDR2 YYREEE (reference sequence). CDR3 sequence (DNA): TGTGCCAGCAGCTCCAGGACGGAGAGCACAGATACGCAGTATTTT. It yields the protein CASSSRTESTDTQYF.

In its sample, this clonotype was seen a few times. For the CDR3, the DNA is TGCGCCAGCAGTGGGAGGGAGTGGTCAGATACGCAGTATTTT. The encoded protein is CASSGREWSDTQYF. This rearrangement joins TRBV10-2 to TRBJ2-3; D may be TRBD2 (6 bases). The ends were cut back, 4 bases at V and 4 bases at J, with 12 bases in the middle. The germline gives CDR1 WSHSY, CDR2 SAAADI. This CDR3 has 14 residues.

The chain recombines TRBV6-6 with TRBJ1-5; D not resolved. Germline loops: CDR1 MNHNY, CDR2 SVGAGI (reference sequence). V was clipped by 5 bases and J by 4 bases, with 9 bases between them. This CDR3 has 13 amino acids. The DNA for the CDR3 is TGTGCCAGCAGTCGTACAGTGAATCAGCCCCAGCATTTT. Amino acids: CASSRTVNQPQHF.